This TCR beta chain was found in a study of cytomegalovirus exposure and HLA in healthy donors. The V and J ends lost 4 bases and 1 base respectively, with 13 bases between them. Germline values: CDR1 SGDLS, CDR2 YYNGEE. This CDR3 region has 15 residues. Findings and caveats of the study: Accurate HLA-A and HLA-B prediction from TCR beta sequences was reported for most subjects. Among the CMV-associated chains, a few were confirmed in vitro as specific for CMV antigens. In an earlier analysis, productive rearrangement rates for most beta V segments clustered near 87% or 30%.

Use of 60 Vbeta and 13 Jbeta primers characterized the PCR. Data came from immunoSEQ multiplex PCR; TCRdb stores just in-frame clones and leaves some out. Here the sample spans 70,000 to 95,000 clones, around three quarters being singletons. With respect to this clone: Its antigen is currently unknown.

The J gene is TRBJ2-3, the V gene TRBV9; D is perhaps TRBD1 (6 bases). Material: PBMCs. The receptor's source is a male donor in good health and CMV-seronegative. The CDR3 nucleotides are TGTGCCAGCAGCCAGGACAGCCACCGCACAGATACGCAGTATTTT. Its protein is CASSQDSHRTDTQYF. Variable domain in full (rest from reference TRBV9 and TRBJ2-3): DSGVTQTPKHLITATGQRVTLRCSPRSGDLSVYWYQQSLDQGLQFLIQYYNGEERAKGNILERFSAQQFPDLHSELNLSSLELGDSALYFCASSQDSHRTDTQYFGPGTRLTVL.